The 28 T cell receptor beta chains below come from one sample, sequenced in a study of blood T cell repertoires in COVID-19. The method was immunoSEQ multiplex PCR; TCRdb's version includes in-frame clones alone and lacks a portion of them. The table has 200,000 to 300,000 clones, approximately 85% seen once; the top ten hold around 0.78%. Sequencing used peripheral blood. The receptors here all came from a woman aged 30 to 39 with acute or convalescent COVID-19.

The chain is built from TRBV20-1 and TRBJ1-2; the match to TRBD1 covers 7 bases. Per germline, CDR1 DFQATT and CDR2 SNEGSKA (reference sequence). The CDR3 loop spans 11 amino acids. V lost 5 bases and J lost 8; bases outside the gene matches: 5. The CDR3 sequence: CSAHRGDGYTF. The DNA for the CDR3 is TGCAGTGCTCACAGGGGAGACGGCTACACCTTC.

Ten or more counts support this clone. The rearrangement uses TRBV12-3 or TRBV12-4 and TRBJ2-5; 9 bases agree with TRBD2. CDR3 length: 13 residues. The V gene end was trimmed by 7 bases and the J gene end by 3 bases; junction bases not matched to a gene: 3. The CDR3: CASKTSGKETQYF. The CDR3 DNA is TGTGCCAGCAAGACTAGCGGTAAAGAGACCCAGTACTTC.

The gene calls are TRBV5-1 and TRBJ2-7, with TRBD2 identical over 7 bases. The CDR3 sequence is 15 residues long. V was clipped by 6 bases and J by 0 bases; unmatched bases: 9. From germline, CDR1 is SGHRS and CDR2 YFSETQ. CDR3 bases: TGCGCCAGCAAAACCAGGGCGGGAGACTCCTACGAGCAGTACTTC. This translates into CASKTRAGDSYEQYF.

The rearrangement links TRBV9 to TRBJ1-2, with a tentative D call TRBD1 (6 bases). Per germline, CDR1 SGDLS and CDR2 YYNGEE. CDR3 length: 15 amino acids. The V and J ends lost 0 bases and 3 bases respectively, with 12 bases between them. This chain's CDR3 is CASSVGFRQDYGYTF. CDR3 in DNA: TGTGCCAGCAGCGTAGGATTCCGACAGGACTATGGCTACACCTTC.

This chain joins TRBV11-2 and TRBJ1-2; weak D call: TRBD1 (5 bases). The CDR3 loop spans 17 amino acids. CDR1 SGHAT and CDR2 FQNNGV come from the germline V gene. V was cut by 5 bases and J by 0 bases, with 19 bases left in between. The CDR3: CASSRRVGAASNYGYTF. CDR3 DNA: TGTGCCAGCAGCCGTAGGGTAGGGGCAGCGTCTAACTATGGCTACACCTTC.

This chain's CDR3 is CASSRQTIDEQYF. CDR3 DNA sequence: TGTGCCAGTAGTAGGCAGACAATTGACGAGCAGTACTTC. V and J are TRBV19 and TRBJ2-7; no definite D call. The germline CDR1 and CDR2 sequences are LNHDA and SQIVND (reference sequence). This CDR3 spans 13 amino acids. Trimming removed 4 bases at V and 5 bases at J, with 12 bases between.

The DNA for the CDR3 is TGCGCCAGCAGCCAAGCCAGGACCGACTATAGCAATCAGCCCCAGCATTTT. It translates to CASSQARTDYSNQPQHF. This chain links TRBV4-1 with TRBJ1-5; D gene unclear. Germline CDR1 and CDR2: MGHRA and YSYEKL. Trimming took off 1 base at V and 0 bases at J, with 13 bases between the two ends. The CDR3 is 17 amino acids.

The chain is built from TRBV2 and TRBJ2-5; D not certain. The CDR3 has 11 amino acids. The V gene lost 5 bases and the J gene lost 3 bases, with 4 bases spanning the gap. Germline CDR1 SNHLY, CDR2 FYNNEI. For the CDR3, the DNA is TGTGCCAGCAGTCAAAAAGAGACCCAGTACTTC. Translation: CASSQKETQYF.

The chain carries TRBV11-2 and TRBJ2-7; TRBD1 matches at 10 bases. Germline V CDR1 and CDR2: SGHAT, FQNNGV. The CDR3 length is 15 residues. The V and J ends lost 1 base and 4 bases, in that order; junction bases with no gene match: 4. The CDR3: CASSLVTGGIYEQYF. CDR3 DNA sequence: TGTGCCAGCAGCTTAGTGACAGGGGGCATTTACGAGCAGTACTTC.

The V call is TRBV4-1, the J call TRBJ2-3, with D possibly matching TRBD1 (6 bases). The CDR3 length is 16 residues. Germline V CDR1 and CDR2: MGHRA, YSYEKL. The V gene lost 0 bases and the J gene lost 0 bases, with 10 bases spanning the gap. For the CDR3, the DNA is TGCGCCAGCAGCCAAGAGGACAGCTCTAGCACAGATACGCAGTATTTT. It yields the protein CASSQEDSSSTDTQYF.

This sequence joins TRBV27 and TRBJ2-5, with a possible D match to TRBD1 (6 bases). CDR1 and CDR2 from the germline V gene are MNHEY and SMNVEV (reference sequence). Trimming took 6 bases from V and 1 from J, leaving 18 bases between them. The length of the CDR3 is 16 residues. CDR3 region: CASSTLGTRLQETQYF. In nucleotides, the CDR3 is TGTGCCAGCAGCACACTAGGGACAAGACTCCAAGAGACCCAGTACTTC.

This rearrangement joins TRBV24-1 to TRBJ2-2, with a possible D match to TRBD1 (5 bases). V lost 2 bases and J 4 bases, leaving 13 bases between the germline ends. Germline values: CDR1 KGHDR, CDR2 SFDVKD. The CDR3 is 16 residues long. The CDR3 region has the DNA TGTGCCACCAGTGATTCTCCAGGGTTGAGCACCGGGGAGCTGTTTTTT. Translation gives CATSDSPGLSTGELFF.

The chain has TRBV5-1 and TRBJ1-2; the D is unclear. V was shortened by 4 bases and J by 4 bases, with 11 bases between the two germline ends. Germline CDR1 is SGHRS and CDR2 is YFSETQ. The CDR3 extends over 13 amino acids. CDR3 sequence reads: CASSVSVGYGYTF. CDR3 bases: TGCGCCAGCAGCGTCTCGGTCGGCTATGGCTACACCTTC.

V and J are TRBV5-6 and TRBJ1-4, with TRBD1 matching over 9 bases. V gave up 3 bases and J gave up 8 bases; unmatched junction bases: 2. Germline CDR1 reads SGHDT; CDR2 reads YYEEEE. The CDR3 sequence is 13 residues long. CDR3 region: CASSWDREEKLFF. CDR3 DNA: TGTGCCAGCAGCTGGGACAGGGAGGAAAAACTGTTTTTT.

V usage is TRBV4-2 and J usage is TRBJ2-1; TRBD2 matches 12 bases. Germline values: CDR1 LGHNA, CDR2 YNFKEQ. The CDR3 is 16 residues long. The J segment lost 10 bases and the V segment lost 1 base, leaving 8 bases of the junction unmatched. The CDR3 region is CASSQGTSGELDEQFF. Here the CDR3 DNA reads TGTGCCAGCAGCCAAGGGACTAGCGGGGAGCTCGACGAGCAGTTCTTC.

Concerning this clone itself: The same CDR3 also results from other DNA sequences found in this sample. The rearrangement links TRBV12-3 or TRBV12-4 to TRBJ1-5, with D unclear. Trimming shortened V by 6 bases and J by 2 bases, and 5 bases separated the two germline ends. The CDR3 covers 12 residues. CDR3 DNA: TGTGCCAGCAGCCGAGGCAATCAGCCCCAGCATTTT. Translating gives CASSRGNQPQHF.

This sequence joins TRBV11-2 and TRBJ2-1, with D perhaps TRBD1 (6 bases). The CDR3 extends over 16 amino acids. Per the germline V gene, CDR1 is SGHAT and CDR2 is FQNNGV. The ends were cut back, 5 bases at V and 1 base at J, with 15 bases in the middle. CDR3 sequence reads: CASSPPGHGSYNEQFF. The CDR3 nucleotides are TGTGCCAGCAGCCCGCCGGGACACGGATCCTACAATGAGCAGTTCTTC.

The rearrangement links TRBV4-3 to TRBJ1-1, with D possibly TRBD1 on 5 matching bases. Germline V gives CDR1 LGHNA, CDR2 YSLEER. CDR3 size: 16 residues. Trimming cost V 0 bases and J 6 bases, with 17 bases left between them. CDR3 in amino acids: CASSQDLGGAVAEAFF. CDR3 nucleotide sequence: TGCGCCAGCAGCCAAGATCTCGGAGGGGCCGTGGCTGAAGCTTTCTTT.

V usage is TRBV25-1 and J usage is TRBJ2-3, with 10 bases that match TRBD2. The junction had 6 bases not matched to a gene; V was cut back by 4 bases and J by 2 bases. The germline V gene has CDR1 MGHDK and CDR2 SYGVNS. This CDR3 comprises 16 residues. The CDR3 protein is CASSGFSGRITDTQYF. CDR3 DNA sequence: TGTGCCAGCAGTGGCTTTAGCGGGAGGATCACAGATACGCAGTATTTT.

The chain has TRBV12-5 and TRBJ2-6; D possibly corresponds to TRBD2 (5 bases). Trimming took off 3 bases at V and 0 bases at J, with 6 bases between the two ends. This CDR3 contains 15 residues. CDR1 is LGHNT and CDR2 is FRNRAP in the germline V gene. In DNA form, the CDR3 reads TGTGCTAGTGGTTTCGAGGGCTCTGGGGCCAACGTCCTGACTTTC. Translated, it gives CASGFEGSGANVLTF. Looking up the rest from reference TRBV12-5 and TRBJ2-6 gives the full variable domain: DARVTQTPRHKVTEMGQEVTMRCQPILGHNTVFWYRQTMMQGLELLAYFRNRAPLDDSGMPKDRFSAEMPDATLATLKIQPSEPRDSAVYFCASGFEGSGANVLTFGAGSRLTVL.

This rearrangement joins TRBV5-8 to TRBJ1-1; no reliable D call. With 2 bases removed from V and 3 bases from J, the gap between germline ends came to 14 bases. In germline, CDR1 is SGHTS, CDR2 YDEGEE. This CDR3 contains 15 residues. The CDR3 spells CASSFYLGVDTEAFF. Here the CDR3 DNA reads TGTGCCAGCAGCTTTTATCTGGGCGTGGACACTGAAGCTTTCTTT.

The gene calls are TRBV7-2 and TRBJ2-7, with 10 bases fitting TRBD1. The CDR3 consists of 15 residues. Germline CDR1 reads SGHTA; CDR2 reads FQGNSA. The V and J ends lost 2 bases and 10 bases, in that order; junction bases with no gene match: 11. CDR3 sequence: CASSLNILTGGQQYF. CDR3 bases: TGTGCCAGCAGCTTAAACATATTGACAGGGGGCCAACAGTACTTC.

This chain uses TRBV5-1 with TRBJ2-2; 9 bases map to TRBD2. This CDR3 has 15 residues. CDR1 is SGHRS, CDR2 YFSETQ, per germline. V dropped 4 bases and J dropped 5; count of bases not matched to a gene: 6. The CDR3 nucleotides are TGCGCCAGCAGCCCGGGACTAGCTGGGACCGGGGAGCTGTTTTTT. It yields the protein CASSPGLAGTGELFF.

The chain uses TRBV5-1 and TRBJ2-1; TRBD2 might be the D (5 bases). Per germline, CDR1 SGHRS and CDR2 YFSETQ. The CDR3 loop spans 14 amino acids. With 1 base removed from V and 6 bases from J, the gap between germline ends came to 11 bases. The CDR3 loop reads CASSLSGLFNEQFF. The CDR3 DNA is TGCGCCAGCAGCTTGAGTGGACTTTTCAATGAGCAGTTCTTC.

CDR3 nucleotide sequence: TGTGCCAGCAGCTTAAACAGGTTGAACACTGAAGCTTTCTTT. Its translation is CASSLNRLNTEAFF. V gene TRBV11-2 combines with J gene TRBJ1-1; D is perhaps TRBD1 (5 bases). Trimming cost V 2 bases and J 0 bases, with 7 bases left between them. This CDR3 region has 14 residues. CDR1 and CDR2 (germline): SGHAT, FQNNGV.

The chain couples TRBV5-6 to TRBJ1-4, with D unclear. Trimming left V 1 base short and J 2 bases short, with 12 bases between. This CDR3 region has 16 residues. The germline V gene has CDR1 SGHDT and CDR2 YYEEEE. The chain's CDR3 is CASSLIRGSTNEKLFF. The CDR3 nucleotides read TGTGCCAGCAGCTTGATTCGGGGATCCACTAATGAAAAACTGTTTTTT.

V usage is TRBV6-5 and J usage is TRBJ2-3; 11 positions match TRBD2. V gave up 10 bases and J gave up 4 bases; unmatched junction bases: 10. Germline-derived CDR1 and CDR2 are MNHEY and SVGAGI. The CDR3 runs to 15 residues. CDR3 nucleotides: TGTGCCACCACGGCCGGGACTAGCGGTTCAGATACGCAGTATTTT. It yields the protein CATTAGTSGSDTQYF.

The chain combines TRBV6-2 or TRBV6-3 with TRBJ2-7, with a tentative D call TRBD1 (5 bases). This CDR3 has 15 amino acids. Germline V lookup: CDR1 MNHEY, CDR2 SVGEGT. Trimming pared 3 bases from V and 2 bases from J, leaving 14 bases between. This CDR3 is CASSYRQGSAYEQYF. The CDR3 DNA reads as TGTGCCAGCAGTTATCGCCAGGGTTCGGCCTACGAGCAGTACTTC.